This TCR beta chain was identified in a study of blood T cell repertoires in COVID-19. Assay: immunoSEQ multiplex PCR; the TCRdb copy retains only in-frame clones and omits some. The sample has approximately 52,000 clones; roughly 91% are singletons. The receptor was isolated from a human donor in a cohort sampled during active COVID-19. The sequenced sample consisted of peripheral blood.

CDR3 sequence: CASSSTSSSYEQYF. CDR3 sequence (DNA): TGTGCCAGCAGTTCAACCTCGAGCTCCTACGAGCAGTACTTC. The rearrangement joins TRBV27 to TRBJ2-7; no reliable D call. Germline V gene sequence: CDR1 MNHEY, CDR2 SMNVEV (reference sequence). The CDR3 runs 14 residues. Trimming took 4 bases from V and 0 from J, leaving 10 bases between them.